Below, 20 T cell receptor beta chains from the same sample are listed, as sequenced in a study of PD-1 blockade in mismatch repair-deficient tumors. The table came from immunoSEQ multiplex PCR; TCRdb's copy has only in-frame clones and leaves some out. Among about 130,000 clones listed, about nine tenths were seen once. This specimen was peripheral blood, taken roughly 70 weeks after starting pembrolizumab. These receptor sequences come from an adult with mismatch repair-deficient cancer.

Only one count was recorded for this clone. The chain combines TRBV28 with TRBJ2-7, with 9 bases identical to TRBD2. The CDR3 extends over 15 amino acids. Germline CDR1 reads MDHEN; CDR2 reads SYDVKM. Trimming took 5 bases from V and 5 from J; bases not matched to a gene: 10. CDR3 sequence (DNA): TGTGCCAGCAGTCCCTTTAGCGGGAGTATCCACGAGCAGTACTTC. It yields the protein CASSPFSGSIHEQYF.

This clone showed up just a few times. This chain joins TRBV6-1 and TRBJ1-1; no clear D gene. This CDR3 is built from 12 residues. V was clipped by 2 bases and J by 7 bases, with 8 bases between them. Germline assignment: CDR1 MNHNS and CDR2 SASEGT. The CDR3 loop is CASSEWGSEAFF. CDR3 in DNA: TGTGCCAGCAGTGAATGGGGTAGTGAAGCTTTCTTT.

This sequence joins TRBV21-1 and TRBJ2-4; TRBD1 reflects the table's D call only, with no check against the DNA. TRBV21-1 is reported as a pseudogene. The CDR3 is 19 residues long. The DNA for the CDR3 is TGTGCCAGCAGCAAAGCAGGGACAGGGGGGTTCTTAGCCAAAAACATTCAGTACTTC. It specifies CASSKAGTGGFLAKNIQYF.

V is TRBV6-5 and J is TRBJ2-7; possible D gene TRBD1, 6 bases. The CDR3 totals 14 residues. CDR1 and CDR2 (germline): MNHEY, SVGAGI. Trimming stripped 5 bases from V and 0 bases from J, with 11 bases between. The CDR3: CASSQGTSSYEQYF. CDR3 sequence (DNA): TGTGCCAGCAGTCAGGGGACAAGCTCCTACGAGCAGTACTTC.

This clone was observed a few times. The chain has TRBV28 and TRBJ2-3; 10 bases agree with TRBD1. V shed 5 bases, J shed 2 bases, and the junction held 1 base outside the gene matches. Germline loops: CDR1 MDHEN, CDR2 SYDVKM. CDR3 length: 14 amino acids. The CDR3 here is CASSGTGATDTQYF. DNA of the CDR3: TGTGCCAGCAGTGGGACAGGGGCCACAGATACGCAGTATTTT.

CDR3 sequence: CASSLTRTGSTYEQYF. Written as DNA, the CDR3 is TGTGCCAGCAGCTTAACCCGGACAGGGAGTACCTACGAGCAGTACTTC. The chain combines TRBV7-8 with TRBJ2-7, with 8 nucleotides matching TRBD1. This CDR3 has 16 residues. Germline trimming cut 2 bases from V and 2 bases from J; bases unmatched to any gene: 8. Germline CDR1 SGHVS, CDR2 FQNEAQ.

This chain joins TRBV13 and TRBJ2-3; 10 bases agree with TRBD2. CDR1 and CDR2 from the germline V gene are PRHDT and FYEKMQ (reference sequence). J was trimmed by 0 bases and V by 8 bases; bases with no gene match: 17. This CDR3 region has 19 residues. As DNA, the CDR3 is TGTGCCAGCCGCGGAGGGACTAGCGATCGACGAGCTAGCACAGATACGCAGTATTTT. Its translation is CASRGGTSDRRASTDTQYF. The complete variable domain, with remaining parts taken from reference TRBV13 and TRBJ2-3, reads AAGVIQSPRHLIKEKRETATLKCYPIPRHDTVYWYQQGPGQDPQFLISFYEKMQSDKGSIPDRFSAQQFSDYHSELNMSSLELGDSALYFCASRGGTSDRRASTDTQYFGPGTRLTVL.

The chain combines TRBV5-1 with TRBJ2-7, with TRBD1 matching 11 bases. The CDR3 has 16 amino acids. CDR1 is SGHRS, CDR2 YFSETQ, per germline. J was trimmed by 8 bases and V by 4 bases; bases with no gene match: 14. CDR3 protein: CASSGSGTGGVGKQYF. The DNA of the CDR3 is TGCGCCAGCAGCGGCTCTGGGACAGGGGGTGTGGGAAAGCAGTACTTC.

Here the CDR3 reads CASSVVPGSGANVLTF. Here the CDR3 DNA reads TGTGCCAGCAGCGTAGTGCCGGGCTCTGGGGCCAACGTCCTGACTTTC. This chain connects TRBV9 to TRBJ2-6; unclear D gene. Looked up from germline, CDR1 is SGDLS and CDR2 is YYNGEE. The CDR3 length is 16 residues. Trimming removed 0 bases from V and 0 bases from J, with 7 bases in between.

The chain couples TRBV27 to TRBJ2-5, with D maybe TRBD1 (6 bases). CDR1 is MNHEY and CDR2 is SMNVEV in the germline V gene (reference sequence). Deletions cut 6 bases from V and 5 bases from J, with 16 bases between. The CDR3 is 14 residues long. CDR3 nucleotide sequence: TGTGCCAGCAGCTTTGGGGGCAGGGTCGAGACCCAGTACTTC. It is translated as CASSFGGRVETQYF.

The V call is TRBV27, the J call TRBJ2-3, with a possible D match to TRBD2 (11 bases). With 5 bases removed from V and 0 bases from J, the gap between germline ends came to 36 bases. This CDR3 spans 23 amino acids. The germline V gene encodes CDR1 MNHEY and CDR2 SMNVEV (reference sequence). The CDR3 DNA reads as TGTGCCAGCAGTACCTTGGACAGGGGGGAGACTAGCGGGACCGGGGGTAGCACAGATACGCAGTATTTT. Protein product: CASSTLDRGETSGTGGSTDTQYF.

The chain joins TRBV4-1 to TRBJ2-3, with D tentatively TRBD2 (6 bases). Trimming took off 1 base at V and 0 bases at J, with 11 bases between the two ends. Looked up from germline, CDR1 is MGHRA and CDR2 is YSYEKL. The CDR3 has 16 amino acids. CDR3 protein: CASSQVTGVSTDTQYF. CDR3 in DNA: TGCGCCAGCAGCCAAGTTACGGGGGTTAGCACAGATACGCAGTATTTT.

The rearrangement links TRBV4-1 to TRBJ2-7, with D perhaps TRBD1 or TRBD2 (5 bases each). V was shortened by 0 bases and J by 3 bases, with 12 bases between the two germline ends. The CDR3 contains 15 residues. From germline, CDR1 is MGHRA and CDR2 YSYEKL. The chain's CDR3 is CASSQDGTEVYEQYF. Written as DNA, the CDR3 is TGCGCCAGCAGCCAAGATGGGACGGAAGTCTACGAGCAGTACTTC.

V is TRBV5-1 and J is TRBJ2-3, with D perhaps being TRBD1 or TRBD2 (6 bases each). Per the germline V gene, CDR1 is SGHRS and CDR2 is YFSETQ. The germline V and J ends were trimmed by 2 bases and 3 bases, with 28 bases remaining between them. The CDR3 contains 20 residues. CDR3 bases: TGCGCCAGCAGCTTTGACCCTACGCCGGAAAGAGGGGGGCGTACAGATACGCAGTATTTT. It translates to CASSFDPTPERGGRTDTQYF.

In nucleotides, the CDR3 is TGTGCCAGCAGTTACGGGGGGCGATGGTACAATGAGCAGTTCTTC. It is translated as CASSYGGRWYNEQFF. The chain uses TRBV6-5 and TRBJ2-1; D tentatively fits TRBD1 or TRBD2 (6 bases each). The germline gives CDR1 MNHEY, CDR2 SVGAGI. This CDR3 is 15 amino acids long. Trimming shortened V by 2 bases and J by 4 bases, and 12 bases separated the two germline ends.

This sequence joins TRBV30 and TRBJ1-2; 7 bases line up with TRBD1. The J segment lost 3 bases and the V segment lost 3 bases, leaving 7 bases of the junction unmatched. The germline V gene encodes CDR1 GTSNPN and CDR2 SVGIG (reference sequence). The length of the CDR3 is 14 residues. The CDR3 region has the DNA TGTGCCTGGAGCCGACAGGGTGCGTACTATGGCTACACCTTC. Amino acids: CAWSRQGAYYGYTF.

The CDR3 reads CASSLWTGNYEQYF. The CDR3 DNA reads as TGCGCCAGCAGCCTTTGGACAGGGAACTACGAGCAGTACTTC. The genes are TRBV4-1 and TRBJ2-7; 8 nucleotides line up with TRBD1. From germline, CDR1 is MGHRA and CDR2 YSYEKL. V shed 4 bases and J 3 bases; nucleotides not matched to a gene: 5. This CDR3 is 14 amino acids long.

The CDR3 bases are TGTGCCAGCAGCCGAGGCGAGGGACTCGAGCAGTACTTC. Translation: CASSRGEGLEQYF. The chain combines TRBV7-2 with TRBJ2-7, with D perhaps TRBD2 (6 bases). The CDR3 has 13 amino acids. The germline V gene has CDR1 SGHTA and CDR2 FQGNSA. Between the trimmed V and J ends, which lost 5 bases and 6 bases, there was a span of 14 bases. Supplemented by reference TRBV7-2 and TRBJ2-7, the full variable domain reads GAGVSQSPSNKVTEKGKDVELRCDPISGHTALYWYRQSLGQGLEFLIYFQGNSAPDKSGLPSDRFSAERTGGSVSTLTIQRTQQEDSAVYLCASSRGEGLEQYFGPGTRLTVT.

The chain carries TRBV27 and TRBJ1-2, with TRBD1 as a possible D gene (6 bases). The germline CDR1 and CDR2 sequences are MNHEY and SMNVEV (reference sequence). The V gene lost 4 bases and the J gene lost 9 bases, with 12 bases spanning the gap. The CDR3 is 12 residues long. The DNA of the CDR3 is TGTGCCAGCAGTTGGGGGGGGGCCAGCTACACCTTC. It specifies CASSWGGASYTF.

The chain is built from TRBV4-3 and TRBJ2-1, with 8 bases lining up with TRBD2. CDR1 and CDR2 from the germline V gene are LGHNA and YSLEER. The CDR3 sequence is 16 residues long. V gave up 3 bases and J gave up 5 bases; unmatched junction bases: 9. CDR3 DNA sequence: TGCGCCAGCAGCCAGCCTCTAGCGGGCCGGCACAATGAGCAGTTCTTC. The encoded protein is CASSQPLAGRHNEQFF.